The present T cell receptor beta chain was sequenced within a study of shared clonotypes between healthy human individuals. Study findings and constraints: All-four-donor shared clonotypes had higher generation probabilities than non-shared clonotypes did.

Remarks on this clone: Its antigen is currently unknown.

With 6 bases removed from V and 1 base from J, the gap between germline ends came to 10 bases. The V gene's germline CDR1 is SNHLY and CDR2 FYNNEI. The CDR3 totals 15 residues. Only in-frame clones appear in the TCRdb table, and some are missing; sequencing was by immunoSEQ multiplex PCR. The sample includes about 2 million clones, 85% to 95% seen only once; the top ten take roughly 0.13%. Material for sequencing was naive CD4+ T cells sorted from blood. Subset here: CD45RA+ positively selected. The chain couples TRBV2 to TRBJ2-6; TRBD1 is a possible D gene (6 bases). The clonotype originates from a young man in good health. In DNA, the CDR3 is TGTGCCAGCAGCCAACAGGGATCTGGGGCCAACGTCCTGACTTTC. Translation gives CASSQQGSGANVLTF.